Included here is one TCR beta chain sequence, with context. These data originate in a study of blood T cell repertoires in COVID-19. Individuals aged roughly 18 to 95 years were recruited from 24 US areas. V dropped 0 bases and J dropped 2 bases, with 9 bases sitting between them. This CDR3 has 15 amino acids. CDR1 is SGDLS, CDR2 YYNGEE, per germline. The repertoire was sequenced with immunoSEQ multiplex PCR; TCRdb's copy has only in-frame clones and lacks some. The data show a few hundred thousand clones, 84% seen once. What was sequenced was PBMCs or T cells enriched from blood (not recorded which). This chain uses TRBV9 with TRBJ2-1; D call uncertain. This clonotype was obtained from a woman in her thirties or forties who had recovered from COVID-19. CDR3 bases: TGTGCCAGCAGCGTAGCTTTAGTACCCTACAATGAGCAGTTCTTC. This encodes CASSVALVPYNEQFF.